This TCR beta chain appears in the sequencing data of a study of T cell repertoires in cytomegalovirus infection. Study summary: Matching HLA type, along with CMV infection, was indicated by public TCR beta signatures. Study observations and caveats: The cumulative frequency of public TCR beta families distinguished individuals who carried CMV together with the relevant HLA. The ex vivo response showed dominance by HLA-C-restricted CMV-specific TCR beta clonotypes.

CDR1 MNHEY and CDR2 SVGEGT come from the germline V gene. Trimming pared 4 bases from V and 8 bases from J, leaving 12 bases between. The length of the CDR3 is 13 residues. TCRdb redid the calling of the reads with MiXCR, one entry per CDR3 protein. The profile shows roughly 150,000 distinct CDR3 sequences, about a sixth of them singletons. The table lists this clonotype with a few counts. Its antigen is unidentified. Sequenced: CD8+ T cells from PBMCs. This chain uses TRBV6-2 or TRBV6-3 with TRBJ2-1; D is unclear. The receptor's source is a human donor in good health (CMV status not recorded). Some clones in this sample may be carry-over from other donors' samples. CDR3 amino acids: CASSSSYSDEQFF. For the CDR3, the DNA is TGTGCCAGCAGTTCCTCCTATTCCGATGAGCAGTTCTTC.